This is a list of T cell receptor beta chains from one sample in a study of blood T cell repertoires in COVID-19. Profiled with immunoSEQ multiplex PCR; TCRdb holds only in-frame clones, not every one. This table holds around 270,000 clones, roughly 89% found once. The sequenced material came from peripheral blood. The origin of the receptors is a woman aged 40 to 50 who had recovered from COVID-19. CDR3s leave out the opening cysteine and the closing phenylalanine or tryptophan.

J,V,CDR3
TRBJ1-1,TRBV2,ASSVAGRGTEAF
TRBJ1-5,TRBV19,ASSMAPGSNQPQH
TRBJ1-1,TRBV6-5,ASNGQQNTEAF
TRBJ2-1,TRBV7-8,ASRPDRGLWYEQF
TRBJ2-7,TRBV5-1,ASSLGQRPTYEQY
TRBJ1-2,TRBV5-4,ASRSRDRVDYGYT
TRBJ2-5,TRBV4-1,ASGRQAQETQY
TRBJ2-3,TRBV25-1,ASSGGLSTDTQY
TRBJ2-3,TRBV9,ASSETSGESTDTQY
TRBJ1-6,TRBV5-1,ASSLVGGSINSPLH
TRBJ1-1,TRBV5-1,ASSLNGQVPGAF
TRBJ2-6,TRBV10-3,AISVTGGQPGANVLT
TRBJ1-1,TRBV11-3,ASSSRGTEAF
TRBJ2-5,TRBV11-2,ASSFVHNQETQY
TRBJ1-1,TRBV5-1,ASSLTVSSTEAF
TRBJ1-4,TRBV5-6,ASTLTPVATNEKLF